The rows below give T cell receptor beta chains drawn from one sample of a study of radiotherapy plus CTLA-4 blockade in lung cancer. Sequencing used immunoSEQ multiplex PCR; TCRdb keeps in-frame clones, though not all of them. Among some 50,000 clones, 70% to 85% were seen once, and the ten largest hold 2.5% to 3.5%. The starting material was peripheral blood, obtained from a patient treated with radiotherapy plus ipilimumab. These receptors originate from a human donor with non-small cell lung cancer who had a partial response to radiotherapy plus ipilimumab. CDR3s include the opening cysteine and the closing phenylalanine or tryptophan. Each record gives: D gene, clone size, J gene, V gene, CDR3 DNA, CDR3 protein. A D gene is named only where the DNA matches it firmly. Rows may omit the clone size; those that give it use once, few, many or a size class.

. few TRBJ1-1 TRBV11-3 TGTGCCAGCAGCTTGATGGCGGACACTGAAGCTTTCTTT CASSLMADTEAFF
. . TRBJ1-2 TRBV7-8 TGTGCCAGCAGTCCGACAGGAGCTAACTATGGCTACACCTTC CASSPTGANYGYTF
. . TRBJ2-3 TRBV11-2 TGTGCCAGCAGCCCTAATCTACAGGGCAGCACAGATACGCAGTATTTT CASSPNLQGSTDTQYF
. . TRBJ2-7 TRBV6-1 TGTGCCAGCAGTGAAGCGGGCGGGATGGCCTACGAGCAGTACTTC CASSEAGGMAYEQYF
TRBD2 . TRBJ2-2 TRBV5-4 TGTGCCAGCAGCGCCCTGGGACTAGCGGGGGGCTCCACCGGGGAGCTGTTTTTT CASSALGLAGGSTGELFF
. few TRBJ2-7 TRBV6-6 TGTGCCAGCAGCCACCAGGGCAGGGGCTCCTACGAGCAGTACTTC CASSHQGRGSYEQYF
TRBD1 once TRBJ2-5 TRBV7-9 TGTGCCAGCAGCTTCCGACAGGGGGCGGCGGAGACCCAGTACTTC CASSFRQGAAETQYF
TRBD1 . TRBJ1-4 TRBV5-4 TGTGCCAACAGCTCCGGACAGGGACGGGAAAAACTGTTTTTT CANSSGQGREKLFF
. once TRBJ2-7 TRBV4-3 TGCGCCAGCAGCCAAGACGAGGCAGGGATGATCGACGAGCAGTACTTC CASSQDEAGMIDEQYF
TRBD1 once TRBJ1-4 TRBV28 TGTGCCAGCAGTTCTGTGGACAGGCGGGAAAAACTGTTTTTT CASSSVDRREKLFF
TRBD1 . TRBJ2-7 TRBV19 TGTGCCAGTTCCTCTCCGGGACAGGGGATCTACGAGCAGTACTTC CASSSPGQGIYEQYF
TRBD2 . TRBJ2-5 TRBV5-1 TGCGCCAGCAGCACTCTAGCGGGGGCTCAAGAGACCCAGTACTTC CASSTLAGAQETQYF
TRBD1 . TRBJ1-3 TRBV15 TGTGCCACCAGCAGAGGGACAGGGGGGTCTGGAAACACCATATATTTT CATSRGTGGSGNTIYF
. . TRBJ1-2 TRBV29-1 TGCAGCGTTGGACGGGAAGGCTACACCTTC CSVGREGYTF
. . TRBJ1-5 TRBV2 TGTGCCAGCGCCGGGGGGGGGCCCCAGCATTTT CASAGGGPQHF
TRBD2 . TRBJ2-1 TRBV7-2 TGTGCCAGCAGCTTAGCGCGACTAGCGGGGGGGAATGAGCAGTTCTTC CASSLARLAGGNEQFF
TRBD1 . TRBJ2-5 TRBV15 TGTGCCACCAGCAGACCTCCGGGACAGGGTAGCGGGACCCAGTACTTC CATSRPPGQGSGTQYF
. . TRBJ1-4 TRBV13 TGTGCCAGCAGCTTAGTGGGCAGCCCAAATGAAAAACTGTTTTTT CASSLVGSPNEKLFF
. few TRBJ2-7 TRBV7-2 TGTGCCAGCACCCTGACAGGCTACGAGCAGTACTTC CASTLTGYEQYF
. . TRBJ2-7 TRBV6-1 TGTGCCAGCAGTGACGGGATGCTGCCCTACGAGCAGTACTTC CASSDGMLPYEQYF
TRBD1 . TRBJ2-7 TRBV7-2 TGTGCCAGCAGCCTAGATTCCGGGACAGGAACTTACGAGCAGTACTTC CASSLDSGTGTYEQYF
TRBD2 . TRBJ2-7 TRBV9 TGTGCCAGCAGCGTAGCCCTAGCGGGGGGGCACGAGCAGTACTTC CASSVALAGGHEQYF
. . TRBJ2-5 TRBV11-2 TGTGCCAGCAGCTCATCAGGGCCCCAAGAGACCCAGTACTTC CASSSSGPQETQYF
TRBD1 few TRBJ1-5 TRBV18 TGTGCCAGCTCTCTGGACAGGGGGCCTAATCAGCCCCAGCATTTT CASSLDRGPNQPQHF
TRBD2 . TRBJ2-1 TRBV6-1 TGTGCCAGCAGTGCCCTAGCGGGGGGGCAAAAGATAAATGAGCAGTTCTTC CASSALAGGQKINEQFF
. . TRBJ2-5 TRBV5-4 TGTGCCAGCAGCGGCACAGGAAGACAAGAGACCCAGTACTTC CASSGTGRQETQYF
. . TRBJ1-2 TRBV4-1 TGCGCCAGCAGCCAGGTCGAGGACTTCTACTATGGCTACACCTTC CASSQVEDFYYGYTF
TRBD1 . TRBJ2-5 TRBV7-8 TGTGCCAGCAGCAGCCGGGACAGAGAGCAAGAGACCCAGTACTTC CASSSRDREQETQYF
. once TRBJ1-5 TRBV2 TGTGCCAGCAGTGGGGTGGGCACATTCTTCAGTCCCCAGCATTTT CASSGVGTFFSPQHF
TRBD2 . TRBJ2-1 TRBV2 TGTGCCAGCAGGGCCCTAGGCGGGGGGCCTTTCGATGAGCAGTTCTTC CASRALGGGPFDEQFF
. . TRBJ1-2 TRBV11-1 TGTGCCAGCAGCTTAGAATCGTTGGGGAGTGGCTACACCTTC CASSLESLGSGYTF
. few TRBJ1-3 TRBV2 TGTGCCAGCAGCTCCTCGGGTACTGGAAACACCATATATTTT CASSSSGTGNTIYF
TRBD1 . TRBJ1-2 TRBV19 TGTGCCAGTAGTTCCCGGGACAGGGGATCTCTCTATGGCTACACCTTC CASSSRDRGSLYGYTF
. few TRBJ1-1 TRBV7-9 TGTGCCAGCAGCTTTGATAAGGGGATGAACACTGAAGCTTTCTTT CASSFDKGMNTEAFF
. . TRBJ1-1 TRBV12-5 TGTGCTAGTACTAGGGGCCAGGAGGGAATGGCCACTGAAGCTTTCTTT CASTRGQEGMATEAFF
. . TRBJ2-1 TRBV27 TGTGCCAGCAGTTTAGGGAACAGGGTACTATCCTACAATGAGCAGTTCTTC CASSLGNRVLSYNEQFF
TRBD1 . TRBJ1-1 TRBV15 TGTGCCACCAGCAGAGATCCCCGACAGGGGGAGGGCGGCACTGAAGCTTTCTTT CATSRDPRQGEGGTEAFF
TRBD1 . TRBJ2-5 TRBV9 TGTGCCAGCAGCGTAGCGACAGGGGAAGAGACCCAGTACTTC CASSVATGEETQYF
. . TRBJ2-3 TRBV4-3 TGCGCCAGCAGCCGCGCAGGTGGTAGCACAGATACGCAGTATTTT CASSRAGGSTDTQYF
. . TRBJ1-1 TRBV9 TGTGCCAGCAGCGTAGCCGGTGGGGGGACTGAAGCTTTCTTT CASSVAGGGTEAFF
. . TRBJ2-5 TRBV6-1 TGTGCCAGCAGTGGGGCCCACCAAGAGACCCAGTACTTC CASSGAHQETQYF
TRBD2 few TRBJ2-5 TRBV7-9 TGTGCCAGCAGCTTTTTACTAGCGGGAGAGACCCAGTACTTC CASSFLLAGETQYF
. . TRBJ1-2 TRBV18 TGTGCCAGCTCACCCCCGGGAAAGGCCGACTATGGCTACACCTTC CASSPPGKADYGYTF
TRBD2 . TRBJ2-1 TRBV6-1 TGTGCCAGCAGTGAGTCCGGGGGGGCGGGTAATGAGCAGTTCTTC CASSESGGAGNEQFF
TRBD2 . TRBJ2-7 TRBV5-1 TGCGCCAGCAGCTTGGTGGCTAGCGGGATAAACGAGCAGTACTTC CASSLVASGINEQYF